Sequencing of this TCR beta chain was carried out in a study of T cells in Graves' hyperthyroidism and ophthalmopathy (dated by TCRdb to about 2019). Regarding the study in general: Peripheral blood samples were taken at initial diagnosis, before any treatment was given. After blood sampling, hyperthyroidism patients were treated with methimazole at a starting dose of 30 mg daily, and ophthalmopathy patients were treated with high-dose intravenous methylprednisolone. TCR Vbeta CDR3 sequencing of approximately 140 peripheral blood samples (roughly 43 ophthalmopathy, over 70 hyperthyroidism and some 17 progressor patients) is reported in the paper. The study also compared thyroid tissue and blood T-cell repertoires from 5 to 7 Graves' hyperthyroidism patients. TCR V-J signatures able to tell the groups apart were searched for in a discovery cohort of some 97 patients, of whom more than 40 had Graves' ophthalmopathy and about 55 had stable Graves' hyperthyroidism. Prospective prediction of ophthalmopathy was tested in an independent validation cohort consisting of 18 to 20 hyperthyroidism patients and over 15 patients who later progressed to ophthalmopathy. For training and testing, the roughly 93 patients in the discovery cohort were randomly divided in a 7:3 ratio.

This clonotype was recorded at least ten times. No antigen is known for it. Base qualities are missing; no much larger clone stands one base away. A patient counted as having stable Graves' hyperthyroidism if no progression to ophthalmopathy occurred over 18 months of follow-up. The hyperthyroidism patients were between 18 and 65 years old and newly diagnosed, with a disease duration of less than 2 months. Any patient with an uncontrolled infection, another autoimmune disease, pregnancy or lactation was excluded. Clinical symptoms, serum thyroxine and TRAb, thyroid ultrasound, and orbital computed tomography formed the basis for the diagnoses. Ficoll-Paque density gradient centrifugation was used to isolate PBMCs from about 9 ml of fresh peripheral blood. Total RNA was extracted with Trizol reagent, and quality was checked on an Agilent 2100 Bioanalyzer. The TCR beta CDR3 regions were amplified from RNA transcripts. For the first round of RT-PCR on the TCR CDR3, the HTBI primer set was used together with the Qiagen OneStep RT-PCR kit. A second multiplex PCR round built the libraries, followed by size selection and purification. Sequencing of the libraries was done on an Illumina HiSeq2000 using paired-end 100 bp reads. The paper's data handling went like this. SOAPnuke was used to process the raw data, removing reads that contained adapters or uncalled bases, had a mean Phred below 15, or lacked an exact match to the constant primer or identifier. High-quality paired reads were merged with COPE v1.2.5, and unique nucleotide sequences were defined as clonotypes. Clonotypes were aligned to IMGT TRBV, TRBD and TRBJ reference segments using MiTCR v1.1. The analysis was restricted to V-J combinations with a frequency above 0.0001, which together covered approximately 99% of the repertoires. A TCS score was defined as the ratio of F50 (clonal expansion) to E x V (chaos), with BLOSUM62-based TCRdist applied between CDR3 peptides within each V-J. Welch's t-statistics and random forest reduced around 520 V-J features to roughly 13, which were used in a naive Bayes classifier (R e1071). TCRdb passed the public sequencing reads through fastp at Q25 and MiXCR, retaining productive beta sequences. Rows matching on CDR3 protein sequence are summarized as one entry with the most common DNA and genes. The V and J calls, along with clone size, are taken from TCRdb and not from the paper's own processing. The sample table shows over 450,000 distinct CDR3 sequences, and 13% to 15% are seen once. The top ten clonotypes cover less than 20% of the sample.

Results and caveats for the whole study, not just this receptor: No statistical method was used to fix the sample size in advance, and group allocation was not hidden from the investigators. In validation, progression to ophthalmopathy was predicted by the model with approximately 67% sensitivity and about 72% specificity, a median of 6.5 months before onset. Blood samples also contained most of the expanded thyroid clonotypes (frequency above 0.001), which suggests that blood repertoires may reflect thyroid immune responses. Ophthalmopathy was separated from stable hyperthyroidism by a 13 V-J signature model, with just over 85% sensitivity and 81% to 82% specificity obtained in cross-validation and 80%/75% obtained in testing.

CDR1 SQVTM and CDR2 ANQGSEA were looked up in the germline V gene. V loses 0 bases, J loses 6 bases, and the germline ends lie 5 bases apart. The CDR3 measures 11 amino acids from cysteine to phenylalanine. The sequence is cut down to CDR3 DNA, 33 bases in frame from base 1. The sample consisted of blood. This clonotype was sampled from a young woman with Graves' hyperthyroidism. The rearranged segments are TRBV29-1 and TRBJ1-2; the D gene cannot be named for sure. The CDR3 amino acid sequence is: CSVEDVHGYTF. The DNA is TGCAGCGTTGAAGATGTCCATGGCTACACCTTC.